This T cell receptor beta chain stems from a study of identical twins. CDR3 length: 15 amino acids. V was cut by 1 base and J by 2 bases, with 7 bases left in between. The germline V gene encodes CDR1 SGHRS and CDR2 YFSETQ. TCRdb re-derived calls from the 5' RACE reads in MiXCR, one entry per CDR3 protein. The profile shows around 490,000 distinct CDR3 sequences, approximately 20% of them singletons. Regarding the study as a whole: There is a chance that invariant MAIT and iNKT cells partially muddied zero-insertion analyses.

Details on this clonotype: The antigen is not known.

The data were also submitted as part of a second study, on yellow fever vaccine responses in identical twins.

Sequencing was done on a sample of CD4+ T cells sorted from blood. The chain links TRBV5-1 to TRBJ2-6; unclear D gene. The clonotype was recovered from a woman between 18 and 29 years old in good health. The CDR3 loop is CASSLTGPGANVLTF. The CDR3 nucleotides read TGCGCCAGCAGCTTGACTGGTCCTGGGGCCAACGTCCTGACTTTC.